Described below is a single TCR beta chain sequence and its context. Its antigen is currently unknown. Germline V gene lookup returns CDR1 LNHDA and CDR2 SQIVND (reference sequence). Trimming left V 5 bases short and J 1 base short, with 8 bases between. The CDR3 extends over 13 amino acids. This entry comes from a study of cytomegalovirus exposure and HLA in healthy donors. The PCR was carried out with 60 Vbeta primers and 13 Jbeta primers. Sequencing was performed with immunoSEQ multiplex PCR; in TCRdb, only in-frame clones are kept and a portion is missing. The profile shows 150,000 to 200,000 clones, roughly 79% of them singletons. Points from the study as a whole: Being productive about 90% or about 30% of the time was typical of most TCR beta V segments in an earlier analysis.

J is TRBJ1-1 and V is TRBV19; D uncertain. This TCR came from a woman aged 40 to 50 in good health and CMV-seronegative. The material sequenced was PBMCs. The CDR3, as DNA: TGTGCCAGTAGTCGGAGGGAGAACACTGAAGCTTTCTTT. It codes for CASSRRENTEAFF.